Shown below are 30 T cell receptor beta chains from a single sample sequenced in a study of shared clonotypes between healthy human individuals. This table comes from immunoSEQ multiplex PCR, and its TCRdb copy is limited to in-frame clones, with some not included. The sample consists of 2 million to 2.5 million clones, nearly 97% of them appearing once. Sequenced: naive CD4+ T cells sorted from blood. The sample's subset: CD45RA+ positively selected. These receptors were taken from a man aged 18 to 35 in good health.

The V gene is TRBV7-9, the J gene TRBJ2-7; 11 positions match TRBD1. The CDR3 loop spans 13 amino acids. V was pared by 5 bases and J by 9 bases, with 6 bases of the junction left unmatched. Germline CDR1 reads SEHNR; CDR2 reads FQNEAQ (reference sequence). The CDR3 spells CASSPGTGGWQYF. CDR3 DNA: TGTGCCAGCAGCCCCGGGACAGGGGGATGGCAGTACTTC.

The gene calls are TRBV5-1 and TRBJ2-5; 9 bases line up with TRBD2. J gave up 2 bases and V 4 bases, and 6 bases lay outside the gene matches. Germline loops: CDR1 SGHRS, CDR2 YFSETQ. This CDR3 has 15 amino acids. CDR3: CASSSSGGVQETQYF. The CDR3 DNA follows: TGCGCCAGCAGCAGTAGCGGGGGAGTTCAAGAGACCCAGTACTTC.

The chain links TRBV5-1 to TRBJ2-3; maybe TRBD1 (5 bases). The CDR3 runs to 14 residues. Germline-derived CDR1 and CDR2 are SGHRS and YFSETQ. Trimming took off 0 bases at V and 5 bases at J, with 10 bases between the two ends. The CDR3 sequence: CASSLEQVGDTQYF. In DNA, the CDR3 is TGCGCCAGCAGCTTGGAACAGGTTGGAGATACGCAGTATTTT.

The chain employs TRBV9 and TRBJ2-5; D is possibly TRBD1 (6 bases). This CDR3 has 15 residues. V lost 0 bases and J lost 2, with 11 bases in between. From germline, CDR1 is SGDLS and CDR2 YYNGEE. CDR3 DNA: TGTGCCAGCAGCGTAGGATTAACAGGGCAAGAGACCCAGTACTTC. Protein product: CASSVGLTGQETQYF. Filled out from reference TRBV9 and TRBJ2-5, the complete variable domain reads DSGVTQTPKHLITATGQRVTLRCSPRSGDLSVYWYQQSLDQGLQFLIQYYNGEERAKGNILERFSAQQFPDLHSELNLSSLELGDSALYFCASSVGLTGQETQYFGPGTRLLVL.

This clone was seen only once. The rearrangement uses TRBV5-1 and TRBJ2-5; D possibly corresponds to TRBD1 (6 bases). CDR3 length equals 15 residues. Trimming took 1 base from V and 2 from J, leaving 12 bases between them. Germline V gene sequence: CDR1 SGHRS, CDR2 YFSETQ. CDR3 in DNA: TGCGCCAGCAGCTTGTATGGGGACAAACAAGAGACCCAGTACTTC. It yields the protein CASSLYGDKQETQYF.

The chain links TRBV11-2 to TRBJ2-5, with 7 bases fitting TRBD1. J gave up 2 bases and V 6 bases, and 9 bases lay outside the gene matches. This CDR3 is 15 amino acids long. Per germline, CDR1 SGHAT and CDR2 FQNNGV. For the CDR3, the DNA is TGTGCCAGCAGACGGCCGGGACAGAGACAAGAGACCCAGTACTTC. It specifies CASRRPGQRQETQYF.

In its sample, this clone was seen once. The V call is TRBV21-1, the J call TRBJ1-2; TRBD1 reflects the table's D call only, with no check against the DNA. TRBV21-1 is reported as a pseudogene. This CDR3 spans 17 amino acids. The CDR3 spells CASSKGARRDRAYGYTF. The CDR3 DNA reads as TGTGCCAGCAGCAAAGGGGCTCGCCGGGACAGGGCCTATGGCTACACCTTC.

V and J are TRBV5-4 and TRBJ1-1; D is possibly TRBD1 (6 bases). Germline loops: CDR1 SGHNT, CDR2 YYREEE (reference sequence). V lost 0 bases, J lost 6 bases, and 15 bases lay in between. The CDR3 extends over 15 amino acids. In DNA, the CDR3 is TGTGCCAGCAGCTTGGAGGGGGGACTAAGGTCTGAAGCTTTCTTT. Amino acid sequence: CASSLEGGLRSEAFF. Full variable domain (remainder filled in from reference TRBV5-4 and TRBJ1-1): ETGVTQSPTHLIKTRGQQVTLRCSSQSGHNTVSWYQQALGQGPQFIFQYYREEENGRGNFPPRFSGLQFPNYSSELNVNALELDDSALYLCASSLEGGLRSEAFFGQGTRLTVV.

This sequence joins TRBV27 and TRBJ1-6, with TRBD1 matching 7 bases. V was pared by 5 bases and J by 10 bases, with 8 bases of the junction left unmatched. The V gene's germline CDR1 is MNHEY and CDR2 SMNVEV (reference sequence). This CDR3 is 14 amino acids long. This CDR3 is CASSPDREASPLHF. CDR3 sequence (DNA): TGTGCCAGCAGTCCAGACAGGGAGGCCTCACCCCTCCACTTT.

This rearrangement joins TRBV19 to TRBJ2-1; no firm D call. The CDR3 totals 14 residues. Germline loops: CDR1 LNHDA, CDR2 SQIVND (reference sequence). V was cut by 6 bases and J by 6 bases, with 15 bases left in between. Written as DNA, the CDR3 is TGTGCCAGTAGCGCTCCTCCTACTCCCAATGAGCAGTTCTTC. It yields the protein CASSAPPTPNEQFF.

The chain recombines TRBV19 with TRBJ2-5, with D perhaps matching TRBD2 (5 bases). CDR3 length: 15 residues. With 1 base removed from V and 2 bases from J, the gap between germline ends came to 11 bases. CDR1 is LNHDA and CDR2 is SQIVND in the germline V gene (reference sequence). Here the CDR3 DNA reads TGTGCCAGTAGTATAGTCCGGGGAGCTCAAGAGACCCAGTACTTC. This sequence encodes CASSIVRGAQETQYF.

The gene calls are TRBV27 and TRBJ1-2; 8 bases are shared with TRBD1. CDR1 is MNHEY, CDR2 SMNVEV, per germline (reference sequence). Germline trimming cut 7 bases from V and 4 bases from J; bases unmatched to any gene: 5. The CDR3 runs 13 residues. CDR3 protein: CASTNRGGYGYTF. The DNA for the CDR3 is TGTGCCAGCACTAACAGGGGGGGCTATGGCTACACCTTC.

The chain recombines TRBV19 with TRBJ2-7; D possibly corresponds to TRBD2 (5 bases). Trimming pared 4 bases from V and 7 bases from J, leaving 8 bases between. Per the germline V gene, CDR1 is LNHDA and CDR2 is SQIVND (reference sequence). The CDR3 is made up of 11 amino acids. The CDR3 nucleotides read TGTGCCAGTAGTAGAGGGAGTGAGCAGTACTTC. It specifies CASSRGSEQYF.

The CDR3 bases are TGTGCCAGCAACGTAGCGGGGGTGAACACCGGGGAGCTGTTTTTT. Amino acids: CASNVAGVNTGELFF. V gene TRBV7-9 combines with J gene TRBJ2-2; 9 bases are a match to TRBD2. Germline assignment: CDR1 SEHNR and CDR2 FQNEAQ (reference sequence). After removal of 7 bases from V and 1 base from J, the junction contained 4 bases not matched to a gene. CDR3 size: 15 residues.

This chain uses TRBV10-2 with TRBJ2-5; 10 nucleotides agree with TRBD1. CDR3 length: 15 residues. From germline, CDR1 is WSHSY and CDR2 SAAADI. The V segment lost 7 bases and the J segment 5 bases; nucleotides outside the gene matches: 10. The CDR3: CASKIRDRGGETQYF. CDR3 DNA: TGCGCCAGCAAAATCCGGGACAGGGGAGGGGAGACCCAGTACTTC.

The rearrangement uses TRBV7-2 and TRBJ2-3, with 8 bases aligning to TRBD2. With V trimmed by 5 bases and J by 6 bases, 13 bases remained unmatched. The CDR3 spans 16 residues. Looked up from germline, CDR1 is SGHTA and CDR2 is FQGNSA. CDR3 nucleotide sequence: TGTGCCAGCAGCCTGCGGGGTAGCGGGACGGGGGATACGCAGTATTTT. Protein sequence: CASSLRGSGTGDTQYF.

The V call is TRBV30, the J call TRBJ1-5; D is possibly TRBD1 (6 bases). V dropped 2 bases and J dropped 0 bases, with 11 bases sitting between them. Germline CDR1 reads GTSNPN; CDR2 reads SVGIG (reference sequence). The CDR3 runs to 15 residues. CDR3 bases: TGTGCCTGGAGTCGGACAGTAGATAGCAATCAGCCCCAGCATTTT. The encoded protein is CAWSRTVDSNQPQHF.

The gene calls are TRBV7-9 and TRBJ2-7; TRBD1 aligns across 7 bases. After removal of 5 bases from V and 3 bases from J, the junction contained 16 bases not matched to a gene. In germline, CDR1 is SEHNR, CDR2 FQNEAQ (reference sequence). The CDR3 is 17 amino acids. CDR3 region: CASSPATGSLDVYEQYF. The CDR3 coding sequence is TGTGCCAGCAGCCCCGCGACAGGGTCCCTTGACGTCTACGAGCAGTACTTC.

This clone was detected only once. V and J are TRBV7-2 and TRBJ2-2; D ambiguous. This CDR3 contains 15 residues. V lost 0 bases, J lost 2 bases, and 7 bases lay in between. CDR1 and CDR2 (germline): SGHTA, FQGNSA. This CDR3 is CASSLAPLNTGELFF. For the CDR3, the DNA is TGTGCCAGCAGCTTAGCCCCCCTTAACACCGGGGAGCTGTTTTTT.

The CDR3 DNA follows: TGTGCCAGTAGTAGGGGCCGAAATGAAAAACTGTTTTTT. Its protein product is CASSRGRNEKLFF. The chain has TRBV19 and TRBJ1-4, with D perhaps matching TRBD1 (5 bases). The CDR3 loop spans 13 amino acids. Trimming took off 4 bases at V and 5 bases at J, with 8 bases between the two ends. In germline, CDR1 is LNHDA, CDR2 SQIVND (reference sequence).

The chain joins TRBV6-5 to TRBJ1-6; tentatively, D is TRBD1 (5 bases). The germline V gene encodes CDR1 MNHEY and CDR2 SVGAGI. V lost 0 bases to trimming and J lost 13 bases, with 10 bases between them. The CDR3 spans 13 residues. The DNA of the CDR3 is TGTGCCAGCAGTTACTCCGACAGTTCCCCCCTCCACTTT. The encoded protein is CASSYSDSSPLHF.

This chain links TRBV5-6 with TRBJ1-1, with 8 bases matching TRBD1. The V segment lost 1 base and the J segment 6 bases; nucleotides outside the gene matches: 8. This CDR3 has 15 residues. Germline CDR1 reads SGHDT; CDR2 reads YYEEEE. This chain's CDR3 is CASSLTGQGFSEAFF. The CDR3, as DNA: TGTGCCAGCAGCTTGACAGGACAGGGTTTCTCTGAAGCTTTCTTT.

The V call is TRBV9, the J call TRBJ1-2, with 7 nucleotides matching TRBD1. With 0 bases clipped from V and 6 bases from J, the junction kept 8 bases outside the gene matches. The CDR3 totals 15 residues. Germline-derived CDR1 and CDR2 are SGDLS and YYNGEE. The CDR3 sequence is CASSVATGQADGYTF. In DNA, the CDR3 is TGTGCCAGCAGCGTAGCTACCGGACAGGCAGATGGCTACACCTTC.

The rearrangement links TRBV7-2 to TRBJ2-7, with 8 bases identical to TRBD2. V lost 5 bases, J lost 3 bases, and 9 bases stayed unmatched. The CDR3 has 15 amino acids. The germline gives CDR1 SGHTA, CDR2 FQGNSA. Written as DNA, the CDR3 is TGTGCCAGCAGCCCGACCCGCGGGACTAGCTACGAGCAGTACTTC. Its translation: CASSPTRGTSYEQYF.

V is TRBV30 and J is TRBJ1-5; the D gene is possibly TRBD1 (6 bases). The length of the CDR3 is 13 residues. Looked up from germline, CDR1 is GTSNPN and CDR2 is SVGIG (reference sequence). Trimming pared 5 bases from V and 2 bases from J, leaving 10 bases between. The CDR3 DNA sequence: TGTGCCTGGGCACAGGGCGGCAATCAGCCCCAGCATTTT. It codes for CAWAQGGNQPQHF.

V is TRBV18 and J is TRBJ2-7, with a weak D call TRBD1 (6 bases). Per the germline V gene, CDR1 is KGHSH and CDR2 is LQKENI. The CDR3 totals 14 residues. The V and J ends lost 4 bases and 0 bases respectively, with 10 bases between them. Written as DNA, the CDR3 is TGTGCCAGCTCACATCGGGACAACTCCTACGAGCAGTACTTC. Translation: CASSHRDNSYEQYF. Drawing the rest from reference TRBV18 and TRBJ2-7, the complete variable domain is NAGVMQNPRHLVRRRGQEARLRCSPMKGHSHVYWYRQLPEEGLKFMVYLQKENIIDESGMPKERFSAEFPKEGPSILRIQQVVRGDSAAYFCASSHRDNSYEQYFGPGTRLTVT.

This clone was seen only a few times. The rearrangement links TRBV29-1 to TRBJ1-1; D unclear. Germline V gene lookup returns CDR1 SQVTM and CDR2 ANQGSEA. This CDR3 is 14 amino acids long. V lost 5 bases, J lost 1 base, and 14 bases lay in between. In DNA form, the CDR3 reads TGCAGCGTTCGGACCGACGCGGGGAACACTGAAGCTTTCTTT. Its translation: CSVRTDAGNTEAFF.

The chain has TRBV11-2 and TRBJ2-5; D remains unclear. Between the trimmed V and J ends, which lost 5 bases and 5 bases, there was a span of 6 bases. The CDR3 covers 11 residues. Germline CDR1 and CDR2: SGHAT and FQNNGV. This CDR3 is CASSQSETQYF. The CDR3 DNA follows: TGTGCCAGCAGCCAGAGCGAGACCCAGTACTTC.

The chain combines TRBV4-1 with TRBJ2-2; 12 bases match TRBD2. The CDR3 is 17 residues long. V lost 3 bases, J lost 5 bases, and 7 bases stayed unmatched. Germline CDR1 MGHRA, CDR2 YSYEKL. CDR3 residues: CASSQGLAGGGTGELFF. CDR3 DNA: TGCGCCAGCAGCCAGGGTCTAGCGGGAGGGGGGACCGGGGAGCTGTTTTTT.

CDR3 in amino acids: CASSQGSTTDTQYF. Here the CDR3 DNA reads TGCGCCAGCAGCCAAGGCTCGACCACAGATACGCAGTATTTT. The chain is built from TRBV4-1 and TRBJ2-3, with no clear D. The germline V and J ends were trimmed by 1 base and 2 bases, with 7 bases remaining between them. This CDR3 region has 14 residues. Germline assignment: CDR1 MGHRA and CDR2 YSYEKL.